This T cell receptor (beta chain) was profiled in a study of blood T cell repertoires in COVID-19 (TCRdb year 2020). At the level of the whole study: Samples covering the acute and convalescent phases of COVID-19 were provided by collaborators in the United States, Italy and Spain. A de-identified subject ID, COVID-19 status, age in years and sex were almost always included in the sample metadata. The samples were drawn from the first 160 participants of the ongoing ImmuneRACE study and from some 1,300 subjects provided by 6 global collaborators. The repertoires were released in a freely available public database intended as a resource for research on the immune response to SARS-CoV-2. The material from the prospective study consisted of cDNA or gDNA derived from T cells, B-cell-depleted T cells, or PBMCs. Where available, HLA class I and class II types were obtained from metadata supplied by the sample provider rather than from assay-based typing. The dataset comprised deeply sampled blood TCRbeta repertoires from subjects exposed to, actively infected with, or recovered from COVID-19.

Enrolling through a virtual design, the prospective study's participants ranged in age from roughly 18 to 100 years and lived across 24 United States geographic areas. In the prospective study, participants were assigned to cohorts based on the clinical history participants reported in a screening survey and a study questionnaire. In the prospective study, whole blood, serum and a nasopharyngeal or oropharyngeal swab were collected from each participant by mobile phlebotomists. Participants in the prospective study had the option to provide additional blood draws and questionnaires over a roughly 2-month period. Blood samples from the prospective study were shipped frozen or at room temperature prior to DNA extraction. Looking up the germline V gene (reference sequence) yields CDR1 LNHDA and CDR2 SQIVND. Trimming removed 6 bases from V and 6 bases from J; the gene matches leave 8 bases unexplained. There are 14 amino acids in the CDR3, from cysteine to phenylalanine inclusive. Here the CDR3 DNA is all that survives: 42 bases in frame from base 1.

TCRbeta CDR3 regions were amplified from genomic DNA by means of the immunoSEQ Assay, a bias-controlled multiplex PCR. The original methods were these. Nucleated cell counts per sample were estimated from amplification of reference gene primers within the assay. To quantify the absolute abundance of each unique TCRbeta CDR3 rearrangement, sequence reads were collapsed and filtered. Productive Simpson clonality was computed per sample as the square root of Simpson's diversity index over productive rearrangements. This is the immuneACCESS table as TCRdb keeps it, with only in-frame sequences that have V and J called. A part of the clones is gone; compared with another copy, unresolved V genes explain less than half, and the rest is unexplained. V and J calls and clone size come straight from that table; D and trimming were deduced from the DNA. In all, the sample holds fewer than 350,000 clones, and 80% to 90% of those were seen once. The biggest ten clones account for around 4% of the sample.

Study-level results and caveats: Clinical and demographic metadata were provided uncurated, with the amount varying by source and participant.

This clone was detected only a few times. Its antigen has not been determined. The record has no base qualities; no much larger clone is one base away. This sequence was found in a woman aged 40-49 years with acute COVID-19. The sequence is built from TRBV19 and TRBJ2-7; 10 bases in between match TRBD1. The source material was PBMCs or T cells enriched from blood (not recorded which). The CDR3 loop reads CASRLRQGAGEQYF. The bases are TGTGCCAGTAGACTCCGACAGGGGGCCGGCGAGCAGTACTTC.